The table lists the clone carrying this T cell receptor (beta chain) with a few counts. The data are from a study of control samples from healthy donors and cancer patients. Germline-derived CDR1 and CDR2 are KGHSH and LQKENI. This CDR3 contains 16 residues. V shed 2 bases and J 5 bases; nucleotides not matched to a gene: 7. TCRdb's copy holds only in-frame clones and misses some; the assay was immunoSEQ multiplex PCR. The sample lists tens of thousands of clones; approximately 90% were seen once. The J gene is TRBJ1-5, the V gene TRBV18, with 9 bases matching TRBD1. The sequenced sample was PBMCs. The clonotype comes from a woman aged 40-49 years with head and neck cancer. CDR3 nucleotides: TGTGCCAGCTCACCAAGACGGACAGGGGAGGATCAGCCCCAGCATTTT. Translated, it gives CASSPRRTGEDQPQHF.